The source of this TCR beta chain is a study of T cells after posttransplantation cyclophosphamide. Busulfan-fludarabine conditioning, marrow transplant, and cyclophosphamide on days +3 and +4 were administered. The study's findings and limits: TRB clonality was highly associated with recipient CMV seropositivity and reactivation. Later blood repertoires were often dominated by clones from the donor CD8+ memory compartment.

This clone was found many times. Its antigen is unknown. CDR1 is SGHRS, CDR2 YFSETQ, per germline. The CDR3 has 13 amino acids. V lost 1 base to trimming and J lost 8 bases; unmatched junction nucleotides: 5. Method: immunoSEQ multiplex PCR; TCRdb's copy keeps in-frame clones and lacks some. Reported are 10,000 to 12,000 clones, none seen only once; the ten largest carry more than 11%. The TCR comes from a female patient in her forties who received an allogeneic stem cell transplant from a related donor, was CMV-positive, and had no GVHD. Some T cells may arise from the graft donor. The sample was PBMCs, taken after allogeneic stem cell transplant with posttransplant cyclophosphamide. J is TRBJ1-2 and V is TRBV5-1, with TRBD1 matching 7 bases. Written as DNA, the CDR3 is TGCGCCAGCAGCTTGAGACAGGGTAACGGCTACACCTTC. Translating gives CASSLRQGNGYTF. Full variable domain (outside the CDR3, taken from reference TRBV5-1 and TRBJ1-2): KAGVTQTPRYLIKTRGQQVTLSCSPISGHRSVSWYQQTPGQGLQFLFEYFSETQRNKGNFPGRFSGRQFSNSRSEMNVSTLELGDSALYLCASSLRQGNGYTFGSGTRLTVV.